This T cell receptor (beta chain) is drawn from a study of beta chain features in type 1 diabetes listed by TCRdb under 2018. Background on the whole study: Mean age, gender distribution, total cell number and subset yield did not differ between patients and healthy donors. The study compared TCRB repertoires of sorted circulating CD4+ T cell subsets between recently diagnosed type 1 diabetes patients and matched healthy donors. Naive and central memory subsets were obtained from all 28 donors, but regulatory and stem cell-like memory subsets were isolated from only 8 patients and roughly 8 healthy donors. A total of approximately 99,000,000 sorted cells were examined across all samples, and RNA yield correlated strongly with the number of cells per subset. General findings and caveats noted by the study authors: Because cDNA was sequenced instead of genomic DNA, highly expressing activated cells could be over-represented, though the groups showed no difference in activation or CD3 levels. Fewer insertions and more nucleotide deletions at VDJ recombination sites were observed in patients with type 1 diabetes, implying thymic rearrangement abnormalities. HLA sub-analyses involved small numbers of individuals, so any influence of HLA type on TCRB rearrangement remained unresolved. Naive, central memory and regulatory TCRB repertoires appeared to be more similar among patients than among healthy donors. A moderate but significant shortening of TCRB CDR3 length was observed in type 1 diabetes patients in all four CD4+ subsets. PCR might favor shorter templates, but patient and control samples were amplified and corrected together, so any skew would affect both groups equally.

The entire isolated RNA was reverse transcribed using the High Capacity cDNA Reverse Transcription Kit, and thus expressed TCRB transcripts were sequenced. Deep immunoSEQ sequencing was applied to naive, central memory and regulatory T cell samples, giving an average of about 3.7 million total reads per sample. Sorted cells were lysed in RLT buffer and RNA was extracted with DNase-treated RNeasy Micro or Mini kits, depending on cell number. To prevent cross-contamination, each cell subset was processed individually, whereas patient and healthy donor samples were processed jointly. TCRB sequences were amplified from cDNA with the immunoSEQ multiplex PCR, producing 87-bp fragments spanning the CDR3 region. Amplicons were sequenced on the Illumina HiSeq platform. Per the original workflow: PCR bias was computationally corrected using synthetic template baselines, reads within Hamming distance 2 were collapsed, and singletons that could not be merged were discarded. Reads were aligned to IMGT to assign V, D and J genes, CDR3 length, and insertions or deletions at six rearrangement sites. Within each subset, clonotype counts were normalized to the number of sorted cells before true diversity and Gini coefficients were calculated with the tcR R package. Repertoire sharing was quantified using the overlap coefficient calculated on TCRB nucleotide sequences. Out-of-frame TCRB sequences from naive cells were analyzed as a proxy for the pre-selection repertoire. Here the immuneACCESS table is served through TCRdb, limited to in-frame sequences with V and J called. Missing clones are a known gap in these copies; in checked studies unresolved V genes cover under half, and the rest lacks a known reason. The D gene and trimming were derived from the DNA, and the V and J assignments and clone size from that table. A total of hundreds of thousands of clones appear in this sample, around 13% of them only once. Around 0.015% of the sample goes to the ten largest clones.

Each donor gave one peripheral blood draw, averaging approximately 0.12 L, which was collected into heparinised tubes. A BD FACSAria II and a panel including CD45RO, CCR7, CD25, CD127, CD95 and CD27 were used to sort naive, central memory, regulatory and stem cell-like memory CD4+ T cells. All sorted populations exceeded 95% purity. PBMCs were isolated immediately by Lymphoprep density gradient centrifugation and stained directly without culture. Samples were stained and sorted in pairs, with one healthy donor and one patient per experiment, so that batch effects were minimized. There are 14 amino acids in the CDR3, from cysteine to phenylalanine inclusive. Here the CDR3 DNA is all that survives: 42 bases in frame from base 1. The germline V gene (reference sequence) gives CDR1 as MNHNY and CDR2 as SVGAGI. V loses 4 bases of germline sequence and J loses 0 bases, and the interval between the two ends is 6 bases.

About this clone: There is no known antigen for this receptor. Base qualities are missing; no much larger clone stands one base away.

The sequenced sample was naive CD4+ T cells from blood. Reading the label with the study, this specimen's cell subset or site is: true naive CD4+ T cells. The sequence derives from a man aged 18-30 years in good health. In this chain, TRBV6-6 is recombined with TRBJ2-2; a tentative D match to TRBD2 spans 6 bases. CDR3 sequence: CASSWGANTGELFF. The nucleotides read TGTGCCAGCAGTTGGGGGGCGAACACCGGGGAGCTGTTTTTT.